Each of the 27 T cell receptor beta chains below was sequenced from the same sample in a study of prognosis after radiotherapy for stage I lung cancer. It was by two-round multiplex PCR that TCR beta CDR3 was amplified from genomic DNA. Round one of PCR was performed, and it used primers specific to each TRBV and TRBJ gene. TCRdb processed the multiplex PCR reads anew with MiXCR; each CDR3 protein has one entry. The repertoire holds some 34,000 distinct CDR3 sequences, with under 40% as singletons. The source was PBMCs, collected before or after stereotactic body radiation therapy (not recorded which). The origin of the receptors is a donor over 45 with non-small cell lung cancer.

This clonotype was found many times. This chain joins TRBV4-1 and TRBJ1-2; 9 bases agree with TRBD1. V gave up 0 bases and J gave up 7 bases; unmatched junction bases: 6. CDR3 size: 15 residues. Germline V gene data show CDR1 as MGHRA and CDR2 as YSYEKL. CDR3 residues: CASSQETGGRVGYTF. CDR3 sequence (DNA): TGCGCCAGCAGCCAAGAGACAGGGGGTAGGGTTGGCTACACCTTC.

By share, this clonotype counts as medium-sized. The J gene is TRBJ2-7, the V gene TRBV12-3 or TRBV12-4; 8 bases align to TRBD2. This CDR3 has 13 amino acids. The V and J ends lost 9 bases and 2 bases, in that order; junction bases with no gene match: 6. CDR3 coding DNA: TGTGCCAGTACCGCGGGGGGCCCCTACGAGCAGTACTTC. Protein sequence: CASTAGGPYEQYF.

The table lists this clonotype with many counts. The rearrangement uses TRBV19 and TRBJ2-5, with D perhaps matching TRBD2 (5 bases). CDR3 size: 14 residues. V was trimmed by 5 bases and J by 4 bases, leaving 14 bases between them. Germline CDR1 is LNHDA and CDR2 is SQIVND (reference sequence). The CDR3 DNA reads TGTGCCAGTAGTCCCGGACTTTCACCAGAGACCCAGTACTTC. It encodes CASSPGLSPETQYF.

This clonotype was seen many times. The J gene is TRBJ2-1, the V gene TRBV5-1; 11 bases map to TRBD2. Germline CDR1 and CDR2: SGHRS and YFSETQ. The J segment lost 7 bases and the V segment lost 4 bases, leaving 7 bases of the junction unmatched. The CDR3 length is 15 residues. The chain's CDR3 is CASSLTSGTGNEQFF. CDR3 bases: TGCGCCAGCAGCCTGACTAGCGGGACAGGGAATGAGCAGTTCTTC.

This clonotype was counted ten times or more. This chain joins TRBV6-1 and TRBJ1-3; tentative D call: TRBD1 (5 bases). Germline loops: CDR1 MNHNS, CDR2 SASEGT. The V gene lost 10 bases and the J gene lost 4 bases, with 14 bases spanning the gap. CDR3 size: 13 residues. This CDR3 reads CATGGGTGNTIYF. The CDR3 DNA reads TGTGCCACCGGTGGGGGGACCGGAAACACCATATATTTT.

V and J are TRBV6-1 and TRBJ1-1, with 7 nucleotides matching TRBD1. V was pared by 6 bases and J by 8 bases, with 3 bases of the junction left unmatched. Germline CDR1 MNHNS, CDR2 SASEGT. This CDR3 contains 11 residues. CDR3 region: CASSSGGEAFF. CDR3 nucleotide sequence: TGTGCCAGCAGCTCAGGGGGAGAAGCTTTCTTT.

Concerning this clonotype: A far larger clone differs by one base, so this is likely a read error. The chain uses TRBV24-1 and TRBJ1-2, with 7 nucleotides matching TRBD1. Per the germline V gene, CDR1 is KGHDR and CDR2 is SFDVKD. The CDR3 is made up of 14 amino acids. V trimming: 5 bases; J trimming: 2 bases; junction bases outside the gene matches: 4. The DNA of the CDR3 is TGTGCCACCAGTGTGGACAGGATAAACTATGGCTACACCTTC. Amino acid sequence: CATSVDRINYGYTF.

This clonotype was detected ten times or more. Here the CDR3 DNA reads TGTGCCAGCAGCTTACATCAGGGGGCCCTCACTGAAGCTTTCTTT. Its translation is CASSLHQGALTEAFF. This sequence joins TRBV11-3 and TRBJ1-1; 8 bases map to TRBD1. After removal of 2 bases from V and 4 bases from J, the junction contained 6 bases not matched to a gene. Germline V CDR1 and CDR2: SGHNT, YENEEA. The CDR3 length is 15 residues.

There are many counts of this clonotype. The chain recombines TRBV6-1 with TRBJ1-5, with a weak D call TRBD1 (6 bases). V lost 6 bases to trimming and J lost 0 bases, with 12 bases between them. The CDR3 covers 15 residues. Germline-derived CDR1 and CDR2 are MNHNS and SASEGT. The CDR3 DNA follows: TGTGCCAGCAGCTCAAGGGGGGATAGCAATCAGCCCCAGCATTTT. Protein product: CASSSRGDSNQPQHF.

J is TRBJ2-2 and V is TRBV25-1, with 7 bases fitting TRBD2. CDR1 and CDR2 (germline): MGHDK, SYGVNS. Trimming at V came to 7 bases and at J to 7 bases, leaving 12 bases not matched to a gene. This CDR3 comprises 15 residues. CDR3 sequence: CASTSGGGRDGELFF. The CDR3 DNA reads as TGTGCCAGCACCTCGGGTGGAGGGAGGGACGGGGAGCTGTTTTTT.

This chain joins TRBV6-4 and TRBJ2-1, with TRBD2 matching over 10 bases. J gave up 7 bases and V 4 bases, and 1 base lay outside the gene matches. The CDR3 covers 13 residues. Germline V CDR1 and CDR2: MRHNA, SNTAGT. Written as DNA, the CDR3 is TGTGCCAGCAGTGTGACTAGCGGGAATGAGCAGTTCTTC. Its translation is CASSVTSGNEQFF.

This clonotype was recorded many times. This chain connects TRBV7-9 to TRBJ2-7; 11 positions agree with TRBD2. This CDR3 has 17 residues. J was trimmed by 4 bases and V by 1 base; bases with no gene match: 9. Germline V gene lookup returns CDR1 SEHNR and CDR2 FQNEAQ (reference sequence). The CDR3 is CASSLVGSGGAPYEQYF. The CDR3 DNA follows: TGTGCCAGCAGCTTAGTCGGTAGCGGGGGGGCCCCATACGAGCAGTACTTC.

This clonotype was recorded at least ten times. The V gene is TRBV20-1, the J gene TRBJ2-1, with D perhaps matching TRBD1 (5 bases). The germline V gene encodes CDR1 DFQATT and CDR2 SNEGSKA (reference sequence). Trimming stripped 6 bases from V and 12 bases from J, with 15 bases between. CDR3 length equals 11 residues. CDR3 coding DNA: TGCAGTGCGGCGGCGGAGCAGGGGCAGTTCTTC. Translating it yields CSAAAEQGQFF.

This clonotype was seen repeatedly, ten times or more. J is TRBJ2-7 and V is TRBV5-5, with a possible D match to TRBD2 (7 bases). V lost 5 bases to trimming and J lost 6 bases, with 15 bases between them. The CDR3 runs to 13 residues. Germline V CDR1 and CDR2: SGHKS, YYEKEE (reference sequence). This CDR3 reads CASSFYREGEQYF. The CDR3 DNA follows: TGTGCCAGCAGTTTCTACAGGGAGGGCGAGCAGTACTTC. The whole variable domain, remainder taken from reference TRBV5-5 and TRBJ2-7, is DAGVTQSPTHLIKTRGQQVTLRCSPISGHKSVSWYQQVLGQGPQFIFQYYEKEERGRGNFPDRFSARQFPNYSSELNVNALLLGDSALYLCASSFYREGEQYFGPGTRLTVT.

This chain links TRBV20-1 with TRBJ1-2, with D possibly TRBD1 on 5 matching bases. The germline V and J ends were trimmed by 5 bases and 8 bases, with 21 bases remaining between them. This CDR3 spans 14 amino acids. Looked up from germline, CDR1 is DFQATT and CDR2 is SNEGSKA (reference sequence). CDR3 region: CSAPPGPGTRGYTF. The CDR3 bases are TGCAGTGCTCCCCCCGGGCCAGGGACGCGAGGCTACACCTTC.

In its sample, this clonotype was seen many times. V usage is TRBV10-2 and J usage is TRBJ2-7; 9 bases are shared with TRBD1. This CDR3 comprises 13 residues. Germline V gene lookup returns CDR1 WSHSY and CDR2 SAAADI. V was pared by 9 bases and J by 7 bases, with 10 bases of the junction left unmatched. The CDR3 nucleotides read TGCGCCAGTTCCCGGGACAGGGATGTGGAGCAGTACTTC. Translated: CASSRDRDVEQYF.

This clonotype was observed a single time. The chain recombines TRBV6-1 with TRBJ1-1, with 9 bases that match TRBD1. The CDR3 length is 13 residues. Germline lookup yields CDR1 MNHNS and CDR2 SASEGT. V lost 7 bases, J lost 5 bases, and 5 bases stayed unmatched. CDR3 amino acids: CASNDRGSTEAFF. CDR3 DNA sequence: TGTGCCAGCAACGACAGGGGGAGTACTGAAGCTTTCTTT.

The V and J genes are TRBV27 and TRBJ2-7, with D possibly matching TRBD2 (6 bases). The CDR3 runs 14 residues. The germline V gene has CDR1 MNHEY and CDR2 SMNVEV (reference sequence). The germline V and J ends were trimmed by 6 bases and 3 bases, with 15 bases remaining between them. The CDR3 DNA reads TGTGCCAGCAGACGGACTATCGTATGCTACGAGCAGTACTTC. Residues: CASRRTIVCYEQYF.

This clonotype was seen ten or more times. V is TRBV27 and J is TRBJ1-2; tentatively, D is TRBD1 (5 bases). Trimming shortened V by 1 base and J by 0 bases, and 12 bases separated the two germline ends. The CDR3 runs to 16 residues. Germline CDR1 reads MNHEY; CDR2 reads SMNVEV (reference sequence). The CDR3 protein is CASSLFAGGANYGYTF. The CDR3 region has the DNA TGTGCCAGCAGTTTATTCGCGGGGGGAGCTAACTATGGCTACACCTTC.

This clonotype occurred a few times. The chain joins TRBV10-3 to TRBJ2-3; D gene unclear. The CDR3 spans 17 residues. Germline V CDR1 and CDR2: ENHRY, SYGVKD. V was cut by 5 bases and J by 4 bases, with 22 bases left in between. CDR3: CAISRGRSTPSADTQYF. Here the CDR3 DNA reads TGTGCCATCAGTCGAGGTAGGAGTACACCCAGCGCAGATACGCAGTATTTT.

This clonotype was seen at least ten times. The CDR3: CASSILAGVQNIQYF. DNA of the CDR3: TGTGCCAGTAGTATCCTAGCGGGGGTCCAAAACATTCAGTACTTC. V gene TRBV19 combines with J gene TRBJ2-4, with 10 bases fitting TRBD2. The CDR3 runs to 15 residues. Trimming took 3 bases from V and 5 from J; bases not matched to a gene: 4. CDR1 LNHDA and CDR2 SQIVND come from the germline V gene (reference sequence). Using reference TRBV19 and TRBJ2-4 for the parts outside the CDR3, the full variable domain is DGGITQSPKYLFRKEGQNVTLSCEQNLNHDAMYWYRQDPGQGLRLIYYSQIVNDFQKGDIAEGYSVSREKKESFPLTVTSAQKNPTAFYLCASSILAGVQNIQYFGAGTRLSVL.

This clonotype was observed many times. An end of the junction differs from the germline gene, which may be a read error. The chain is built from TRBV7-7 and TRBJ2-5, with 7 bases identical to TRBD1. Germline loops: CDR1 SSHAT, CDR2 FNYEAQ (reference sequence). This CDR3 is built from 15 residues. Here the CDR3 DNA reads TGTGCTAGCAGCTACCGGGACAGTGTGACAGAGACCCAGTACTTC. Translating it yields CASSYRDSVTETQYF.

This clonotype has at least ten counts. The chain has TRBV20-1 and TRBJ1-1; maybe TRBD1 (5 bases). V lost 4 bases and J 0 bases, leaving 15 bases between the germline ends. Germline CDR1 reads DFQATT; CDR2 reads SNEGSKA (reference sequence). This CDR3 spans 15 amino acids. The CDR3 here is CSATDRPNMNTEAFF. The CDR3 DNA sequence: TGCAGTGCTACTGACAGACCTAACATGAACACTGAAGCTTTCTTT.

The rearrangement joins TRBV6-1 to TRBJ2-3, with 9 bases lining up with TRBD1. Losses at the gene ends were 5 bases for V and 4 bases for J; bases not matched to a gene: 10. Germline V CDR1 and CDR2: MNHNS, SASEGT. This CDR3 region has 16 residues. The CDR3 protein is CASSQTGGRIPDTQYF. As DNA, the CDR3 is TGTGCCAGCAGTCAAACAGGGGGCCGAATCCCAGATACGCAGTATTTT.

This clonotype was detected many times. This rearrangement joins TRBV3-1 to TRBJ1-5; no firm D call. With 2 bases removed from V and 5 bases from J, the gap between germline ends came to 10 bases. Per germline, CDR1 LGHDT and CDR2 YNNKEL (reference sequence). The CDR3 runs 14 residues. CDR3 in amino acids: CASSQRWRDQPQHF. In DNA, the CDR3 is TGTGCCAGCAGCCAAAGATGGAGAGATCAGCCCCAGCATTTT.

This clonotype was seen repeatedly, ten times or more. The chain's CDR3 is CASSSGGQGADTQYF. The CDR3 nucleotides are TGTGCCAGCAGCTCGGGGGGACAGGGAGCAGATACGCAGTATTTT. V gene TRBV7-2 combines with J gene TRBJ2-3; 9 bases align to TRBD1. CDR1 is SGHTA, CDR2 FQGNSA, per germline. V trimming: 4 bases; J trimming: 4 bases; junction bases outside the gene matches: 6. The CDR3 runs 15 residues.

There are many counts of this clonotype. The rearrangement links TRBV6-1 to TRBJ1-5; D perhaps matches TRBD1 (6 bases). Trimming removed 5 bases at V and 0 bases at J, with 14 bases between. This CDR3 has 16 residues. Germline V gene data show CDR1 as MNHNS and CDR2 as SASEGT. For the CDR3, the DNA is TGTGCCAGCAGTACGGAGGACAGTTATAGCAATCAGCCCCAGCATTTT. Its translation is CASSTEDSYSNQPQHF.